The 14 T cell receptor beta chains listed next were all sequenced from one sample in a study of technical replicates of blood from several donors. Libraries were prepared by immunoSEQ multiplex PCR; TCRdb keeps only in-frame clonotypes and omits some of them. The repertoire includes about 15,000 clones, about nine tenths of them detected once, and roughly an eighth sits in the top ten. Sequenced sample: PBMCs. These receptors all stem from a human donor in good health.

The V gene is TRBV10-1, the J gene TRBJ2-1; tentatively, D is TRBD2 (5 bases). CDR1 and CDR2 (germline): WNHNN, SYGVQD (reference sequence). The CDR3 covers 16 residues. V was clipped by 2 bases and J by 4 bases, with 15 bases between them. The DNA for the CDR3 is TGCGCCAGCAGTGAGAGGGAGCGGCCGTGGTACAATGAGCAGTTCTTC. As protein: CASSERERPWYNEQFF.

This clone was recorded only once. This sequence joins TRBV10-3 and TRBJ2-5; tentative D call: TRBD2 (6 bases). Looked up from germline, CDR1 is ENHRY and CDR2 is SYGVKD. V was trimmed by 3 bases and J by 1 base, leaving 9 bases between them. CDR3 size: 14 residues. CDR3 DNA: TGTGCCATCAGTGATCAACTAGCCCAAGAGACCCAGTACTTC. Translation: CAISDQLAQETQYF.

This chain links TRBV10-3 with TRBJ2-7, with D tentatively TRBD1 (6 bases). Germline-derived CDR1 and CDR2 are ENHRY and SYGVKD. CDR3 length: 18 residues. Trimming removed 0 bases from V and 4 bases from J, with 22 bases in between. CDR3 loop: CAISESGGVSNGAYEQYF. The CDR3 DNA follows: TGTGCCATCAGTGAGTCAGGGGGAGTGTCCAACGGGGCGTACGAGCAGTACTTC.

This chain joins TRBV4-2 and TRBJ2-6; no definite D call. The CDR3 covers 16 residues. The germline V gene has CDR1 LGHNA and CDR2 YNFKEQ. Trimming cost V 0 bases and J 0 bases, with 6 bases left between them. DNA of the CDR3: TGTGCCAGCAGCCAAGACACGAGCTCTGGGGCCAACGTCCTGACTTTC. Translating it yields CASSQDTSSGANVLTF.

The CDR3 DNA reads as TGTGCCAGCAGCCCACGCACAGCGAACACCGGGGAGCTGTTTTTT. Its protein product is CASSPRTANTGELFF. This chain joins TRBV6-5 and TRBJ2-2; D call uncertain. CDR1 and CDR2 from the germline V gene are MNHEY and SVGAGI. V was trimmed by 6 bases and J by 0 bases, leaving 11 bases between them. The length of the CDR3 is 15 residues.

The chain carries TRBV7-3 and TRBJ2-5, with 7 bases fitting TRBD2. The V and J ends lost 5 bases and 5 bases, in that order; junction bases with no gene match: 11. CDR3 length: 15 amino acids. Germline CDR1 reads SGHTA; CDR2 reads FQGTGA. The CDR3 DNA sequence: TGTGCCAGCAGCCAAGGAGGCGGGAGTCTTGAGACCCAGTACTTC. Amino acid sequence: CASSQGGGSLETQYF.

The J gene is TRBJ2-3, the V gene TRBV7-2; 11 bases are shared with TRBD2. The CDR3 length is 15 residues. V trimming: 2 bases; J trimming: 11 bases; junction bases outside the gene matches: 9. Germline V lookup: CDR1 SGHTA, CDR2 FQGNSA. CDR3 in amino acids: CASSLSGTSGLRQYF. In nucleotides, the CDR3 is TGTGCCAGCAGCTTATCGGGGACTAGCGGCTTGAGGCAGTATTTT.

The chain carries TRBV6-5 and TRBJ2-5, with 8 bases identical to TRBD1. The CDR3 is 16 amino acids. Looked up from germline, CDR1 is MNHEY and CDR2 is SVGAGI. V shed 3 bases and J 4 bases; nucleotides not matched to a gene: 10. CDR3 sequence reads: CASSYGRGRRLETQYF. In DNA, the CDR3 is TGTGCCAGCAGTTATGGCAGGGGGCGCCGTTTAGAGACCCAGTACTTC.

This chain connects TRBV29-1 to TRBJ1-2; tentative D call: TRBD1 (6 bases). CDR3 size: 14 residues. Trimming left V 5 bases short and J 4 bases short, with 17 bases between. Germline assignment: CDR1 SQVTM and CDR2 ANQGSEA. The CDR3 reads CSVLNRDTAYGYTF. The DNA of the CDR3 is TGCAGCGTTCTTAACCGGGACACCGCCTATGGCTACACCTTC. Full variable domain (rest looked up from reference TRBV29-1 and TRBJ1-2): SAVISQKPSRDICQRGTSLTIQCQVDSQVTMMFWYRQQPGQSLTLIATANQGSEATYESGFVIDKFPISRPNLTFSTLTVSNMSPEDSSIYLCSVLNRDTAYGYTFGSGTRLTVV.

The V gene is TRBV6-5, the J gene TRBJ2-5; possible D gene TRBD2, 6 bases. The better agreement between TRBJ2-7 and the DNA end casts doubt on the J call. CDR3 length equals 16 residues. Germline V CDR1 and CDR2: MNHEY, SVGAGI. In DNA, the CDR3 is TGTGCCAGCAGTTATTTGCGGCGGGACGTCGCCGCCGAGCAGTACTTC. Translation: CASSYLRRDVAAEQYF.

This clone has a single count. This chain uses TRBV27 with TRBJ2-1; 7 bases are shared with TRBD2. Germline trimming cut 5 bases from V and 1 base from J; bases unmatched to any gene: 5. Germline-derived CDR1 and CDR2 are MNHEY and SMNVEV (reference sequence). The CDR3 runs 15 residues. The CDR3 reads CASSPRRGSYNEQFF. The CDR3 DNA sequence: TGTGCCAGCAGTCCCCGGCGGGGGTCCTACAATGAGCAGTTCTTC.

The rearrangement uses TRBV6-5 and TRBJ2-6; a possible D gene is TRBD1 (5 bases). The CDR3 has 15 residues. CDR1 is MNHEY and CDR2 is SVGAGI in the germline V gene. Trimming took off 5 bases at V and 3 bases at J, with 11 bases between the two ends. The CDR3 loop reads CASSRSRVGANVLTF. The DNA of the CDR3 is TGTGCCAGCAGTCGTTCCAGGGTTGGGGCCAACGTCCTGACTTTC.

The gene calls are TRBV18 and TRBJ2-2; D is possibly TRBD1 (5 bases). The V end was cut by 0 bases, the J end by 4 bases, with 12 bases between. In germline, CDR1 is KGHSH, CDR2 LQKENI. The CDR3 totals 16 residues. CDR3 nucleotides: TGTGCCAGCTCACCACCGGGGCGGAGAGGCACCGGGGAGCTGTTTTTT. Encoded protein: CASSPPGRRGTGELFF.

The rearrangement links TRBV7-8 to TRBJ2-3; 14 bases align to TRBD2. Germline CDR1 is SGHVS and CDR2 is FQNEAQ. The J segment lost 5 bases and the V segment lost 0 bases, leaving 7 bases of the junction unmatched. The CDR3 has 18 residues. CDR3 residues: CASSLAEGGLAGVDTQYF. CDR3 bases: TGTGCCAGCAGCTTAGCGGAAGGGGGACTAGCGGGAGTAGATACGCAGTATTTT.